What follows are 14 T cell receptor beta chains derived from one specimen sequenced in a study of CD8+ T cells in alopecia areata. cDNA prepared by RNA extraction and subsequent reverse transcription served as the template for sequencing. TCRdb's table, derived via immunoSEQ multiplex PCR, lists solely in-frame clones and lacks some. This sample carries 200,000 or so clones, about 62% of them seen once, and the ten largest clones take 5.5%. Stated treatment: oral pan-JAK inhibitor, 5-10 mg twice daily. This specimen consisted of CD4+ T cells sorted from blood, obtained at week 24, from a patient treated with tofacitinib. The receptors here all came from a human donor with alopecia areata.

This clone was counted between two and nine times. CDR3: CSVEQGVPYNEQFF. The CDR3 DNA reads TGCAGCGTTGAGCAGGGGGTCCCCTACAATGAGCAGTTCTTC. The chain links TRBV29-1 to TRBJ2-1; 7 bases align to TRBD1. CDR3 length: 14 residues. From germline, CDR1 is SQVTM and CDR2 ANQGSEA. V lost 3 bases and J lost 2; bases outside the gene matches: 4.

This clone occurred a few times. The chain carries TRBV4-3 and TRBJ2-1; 7 bases align to TRBD2. Trimming at V came to 0 bases and at J to 8 bases, leaving 13 bases not matched to a gene. This CDR3 comprises 17 residues. Germline V gene lookup returns CDR1 LGHNA and CDR2 YSLEER. CDR3 DNA: TGCGCCAGCAGCCAAGATTATCAGTCCGGACTAGGGTATGAGCAGTTCTTC. As protein: CASSQDYQSGLGYEQFF.

This clone came up a few times. The chain joins TRBV19 to TRBJ2-6; no definite D call. Trimming stripped 7 bases from V and 0 bases from J, with 7 bases between. CDR1 is LNHDA and CDR2 is SQIVND in the germline V gene (reference sequence). The CDR3 is 14 amino acids. As DNA, the CDR3 is TGTGCCAGTATGGAGACCTCTGGGGCCAACGTCCTGACTTTC. Its protein is CASMETSGANVLTF.

The rearrangement links TRBV7-9 to TRBJ2-1, with TRBD2 matching 11 bases. V dropped 6 bases and J dropped 0; count of bases not matched to a gene: 4. There are 16 residues in the CDR3. Germline CDR1 is SEHNR and CDR2 is FQNEAQ (reference sequence). The DNA of the CDR3 is TGTGCCAGCAGGACAACTAGCGGGAGCTCCTACAATGAGCAGTTCTTC. Protein product: CASRTTSGSSYNEQFF.

CDR3 loop: CASRETGKQETQYF. CDR3 nucleotides: TGTGCCAGCCGCGAGACAGGCAAACAAGAGACCCAGTACTTC. V usage is TRBV7-9 and J usage is TRBJ2-5; tentative D call: TRBD1 (6 bases). Per the germline V gene, CDR1 is SEHNR and CDR2 is FQNEAQ (reference sequence). V lost 8 bases to trimming and J lost 2 bases, with 15 bases between them. The CDR3 loop spans 14 amino acids.

The V and J genes are TRBV27 and TRBJ2-2; D unresolved. CDR1 MNHEY and CDR2 SMNVEV come from the germline V gene (reference sequence). The CDR3 has 14 amino acids. The V gene lost 5 bases and the J gene lost 1 base, with 8 bases spanning the gap. The CDR3 loop reads CASSIAWNTGELFF. The CDR3 DNA reads as TGTGCCAGCAGTATAGCTTGGAACACCGGGGAGCTGTTTTTT.

This clone was recorded only once. As DNA, the CDR3 is TGTGCCATCAGTCAACTAGCGGGGAGGGGTGAGCAGTTCTTC. This sequence encodes CAISQLAGRGEQFF. The chain uses TRBV10-3 and TRBJ2-1; TRBD2 matches 10 bases. The J segment lost 9 bases and the V segment lost 5 bases, leaving 7 bases of the junction unmatched. This CDR3 comprises 14 residues. The V gene's germline CDR1 is ENHRY and CDR2 SYGVKD.

The chain couples TRBV6-5 to TRBJ2-4; D unclear. V was shortened by 8 bases and J by 8 bases, with 19 bases between the two germline ends. Germline V CDR1 and CDR2: MNHEY, SVGAGI. The length of the CDR3 is 14 residues. The CDR3 sequence is CASGSAPGLYIQYF. The DNA of the CDR3 is TGTGCCAGCGGCTCAGCGCCGGGTCTCTACATTCAGTACTTC.

This rearrangement joins TRBV25-1 to TRBJ2-3; TRBD1 might be the D (6 bases). This CDR3 has 17 residues. Trimming stripped 4 bases from V and 3 bases from J, with 20 bases between. CDR1 MGHDK and CDR2 SYGVNS come from the germline V gene. The CDR3 coding sequence is TGTGCCAGCAGTGGCAGACAGTCACTGGGGGCGACAGATACGCAGTATTTT. Protein sequence: CASSGRQSLGATDTQYF.

The chain recombines TRBV5-6 with TRBJ2-7, with D possibly being TRBD1 or TRBD2 (5 bases each). The germline V and J ends were trimmed by 0 bases and 11 bases, with 15 bases remaining between them. The germline gives CDR1 SGHDT, CDR2 YYEEEE. The CDR3 consists of 13 residues. CDR3 nucleotides: TGTGCCAGCAGCTTGGTTGGCGTGAGGGGAGAGTACTTC. Translated: CASSLVGVRGEYF.

In nucleotides, the CDR3 is TGCGCCAGCAGCTTGGAGCAGGGTGGTGGTGGCTACACCTTC. It yields the protein CASSLEQGGGGYTF. This rearrangement joins TRBV5-1 to TRBJ1-2; D possibly corresponds to TRBD1 (5 bases). V lost 0 bases and J 7 bases, leaving 13 bases between the germline ends. The V gene's germline CDR1 is SGHRS and CDR2 YFSETQ. The CDR3 has 14 amino acids. Drawing the rest from reference TRBV5-1 and TRBJ1-2, the complete variable domain is KAGVTQTPRYLIKTRGQQVTLSCSPISGHRSVSWYQQTPGQGLQFLFEYFSETQRNKGNFPGRFSGRQFSNSRSEMNVSTLELGDSALYLCASSLEQGGGGYTFGSGTRLTVV.

This chain joins TRBV27 and TRBJ2-7; 11 bases are shared with TRBD2. From germline, CDR1 is MNHEY and CDR2 SMNVEV (reference sequence). Unmatched junction bases numbered 0, after V lost 6 bases and J lost 2 bases. This CDR3 spans 13 amino acids. The CDR3 reads CASRLAGAYEQYF. The CDR3 DNA is TGTGCCAGCAGACTAGCGGGAGCCTACGAGCAGTACTTC.

The genes are TRBV6-5 and TRBJ1-1; 8 bases are shared with TRBD1. CDR3 length: 14 residues. V dropped 6 bases and J dropped 3; count of bases not matched to a gene: 6. CDR1 is MNHEY, CDR2 SVGAGI, per germline. The CDR3 DNA reads as TGTGCCAGCAGGAGGACAGGGCAGGACACTGAAGCTTTCTTT. It yields the protein CASRRTGQDTEAFF.

The rearrangement joins TRBV14 to TRBJ2-3; unclear D gene. V was pared by 0 bases and J by 2 bases, with 9 bases between. Germline V gene sequence: CDR1 SGHDN, CDR2 FVKESK. CDR3 length: 15 amino acids. Written as DNA, the CDR3 is TGTGCCAGCAGCCAAGACATGACGGTCACAGATACGCAGTATTTT. It specifies CASSQDMTVTDTQYF.